This T cell receptor beta chain appears in the sequencing data of a study of OX40 agonist ivuxolimab in advanced cancers. Study-wide results and limits: Among the least clonally expanded were partial responders at 0.1-3.0 mg/kg. The mean number of expanded clones was higher in CD8+ T cells than in CD4+.

This CDR3 is built from 12 residues. V gave up 2 bases and J gave up 11 bases, with 12 bases separating them. In germline, CDR1 is MDHEN, CDR2 SYDVKM. Clones were read by immunoSEQ multiplex PCR, and TCRdb kept only the in-frame ones, dropping some. The repertoire includes more than 65,000 clones, around four fifths of them detected once, and over 4.5% sits in the top ten. This clone was seen just once. Its antigen is not identified. The sample consisted of CD4+ or CD8+ T cells sorted from blood, taken in a trial of the OX40 agonist ivuxolimab. The receptor was isolated from an adult with an advanced solid tumor such as melanoma, head and neck, liver or kidney cancer. The V call is TRBV28, the J call TRBJ1-1; unclear D gene. This chain's CDR3 is CASSLARGAAFF. The CDR3, as DNA: TGTGCCAGCAGTTTAGCTCGGGGAGCGGCTTTCTTT.